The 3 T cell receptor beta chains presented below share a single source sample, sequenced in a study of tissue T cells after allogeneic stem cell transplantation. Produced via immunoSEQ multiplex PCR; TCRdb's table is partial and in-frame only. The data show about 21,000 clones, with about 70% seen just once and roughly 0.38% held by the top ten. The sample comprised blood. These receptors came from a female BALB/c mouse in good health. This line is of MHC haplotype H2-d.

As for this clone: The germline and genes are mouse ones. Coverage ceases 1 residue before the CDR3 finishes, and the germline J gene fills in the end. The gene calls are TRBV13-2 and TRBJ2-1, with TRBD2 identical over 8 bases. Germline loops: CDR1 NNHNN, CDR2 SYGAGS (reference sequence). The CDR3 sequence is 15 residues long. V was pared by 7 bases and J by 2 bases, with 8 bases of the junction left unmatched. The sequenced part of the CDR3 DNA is TGTGCCAGCAGCACTGGGGGCAGAGACTATGCTGAGCAGTTC. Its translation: CASSTGGRDYAEQF. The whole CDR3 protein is CASSTGGRDYAEQFF.

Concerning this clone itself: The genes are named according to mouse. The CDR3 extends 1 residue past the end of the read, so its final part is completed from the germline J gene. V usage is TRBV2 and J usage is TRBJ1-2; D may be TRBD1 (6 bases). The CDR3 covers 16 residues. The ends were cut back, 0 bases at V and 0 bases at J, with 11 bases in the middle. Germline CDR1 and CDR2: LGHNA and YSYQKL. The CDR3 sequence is CASSQDEGGSNSDYTF. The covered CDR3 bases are TGTGCCAGCAGCCAAGATGAGGGGGGGTCAAACTCCGACTACACC.

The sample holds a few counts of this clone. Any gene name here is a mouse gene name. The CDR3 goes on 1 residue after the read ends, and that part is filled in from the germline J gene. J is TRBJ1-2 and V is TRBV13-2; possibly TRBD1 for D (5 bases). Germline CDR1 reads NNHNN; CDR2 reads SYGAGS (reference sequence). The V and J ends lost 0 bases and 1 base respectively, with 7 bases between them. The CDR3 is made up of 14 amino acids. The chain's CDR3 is CASGDGGLNSDYTF. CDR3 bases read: TGTGCCAGCGGTGATGGGGGCCTAAACTCCGACTACACC.